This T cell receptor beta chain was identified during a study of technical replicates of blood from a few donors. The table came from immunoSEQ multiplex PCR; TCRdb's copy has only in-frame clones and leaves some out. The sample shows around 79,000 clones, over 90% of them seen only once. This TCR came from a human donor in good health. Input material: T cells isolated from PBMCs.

The CDR3 loop is CASSLGGPMNTEAFF. The DNA of the CDR3 is TGTGCCAGCAGCTTAGGGGGCCCAATGAACACTGAAGCTTTCTTT. The rearrangement uses TRBV7-2 and TRBJ1-1, with D possibly being TRBD1 (5 bases). The CDR3 sequence is 15 residues long. V lost 1 base, J lost 0 bases, and 9 bases lay in between. The germline V gene encodes CDR1 SGHTA and CDR2 FQGNSA.